This T cell receptor (beta chain) stems from a study of T cell repertoires in cytomegalovirus infection. At the level of the study: TCR beta signatures that were public indicated CMV infection and matching HLA type.

Via MiXCR, TCRdb re-called the reads, giving one row per CDR3 protein. The table lists about 52,000 distinct CDR3 sequences, about 19% of them singletons. This clonotype was recorded a few times. Its specificity is unknown. The CDR3 length is 14 residues. V shed 6 bases and J 6 bases; nucleotides not matched to a gene: 9. This specimen consisted of CD8+ T cells from cultured PBMCs, obtained from culture after CMV antigen stimulation. This TCR was recovered from a human donor in good health (CMV status not recorded). Some clones in this sample may be carry-over from other donors' samples. V gene TRBV12-3 or TRBV12-4 combines with J gene TRBJ1-1; 8 positions match TRBD1. As DNA, the CDR3 is TGTGCCAGCAGACGTCAGGGGGCTCGGGCTGAAGCTTTCTTT. Residues: CASRRQGARAEAFF.